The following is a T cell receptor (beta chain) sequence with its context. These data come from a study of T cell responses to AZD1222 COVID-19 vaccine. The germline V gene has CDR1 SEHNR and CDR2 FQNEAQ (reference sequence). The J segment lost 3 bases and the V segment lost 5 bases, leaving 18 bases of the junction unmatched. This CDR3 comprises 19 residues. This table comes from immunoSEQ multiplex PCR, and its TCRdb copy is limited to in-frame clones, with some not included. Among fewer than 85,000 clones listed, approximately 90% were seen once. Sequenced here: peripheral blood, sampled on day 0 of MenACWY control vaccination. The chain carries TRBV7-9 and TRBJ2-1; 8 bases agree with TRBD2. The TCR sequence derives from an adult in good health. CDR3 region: CASSPRGGNREGNYNEQFF. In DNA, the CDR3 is TGTGCCAGCAGCCCGAGAGGCGGGAATCGGGAGGGTAACTACAATGAGCAGTTCTTC.